These 20 T cell receptor beta chains were all obtained from the same sample, sequenced in a study of shared clonotypes between healthy human individuals. Repertoires were generated with immunoSEQ multiplex PCR, while TCRdb's copy carries only in-frame clones and drops some. The sample contains about 380,000 clones, around 96% of which appear only once. Input material: memory CD8+ T cells sorted from blood. Documented subset: CD45RO+ cells pooled with CCR7-negative TemRA cells. These receptors originate from a man under 40 in good health.

This chain connects TRBV7-2 to TRBJ2-7, with TRBD2 matching 7 bases. Germline loops: CDR1 SGHTA, CDR2 FQGNSA. CDR3 length: 16 amino acids. With V trimmed by 1 base and J by 7 bases, 13 bases remained unmatched. The DNA for the CDR3 is TGTGCCAGCAGCTTAGTTTGGGCGGGAGCAGCAGGTGAGCAGTACTTC. Its protein product is CASSLVWAGAAGEQYF.

The CDR3 sequence: CASSIPTGGVRNEQYF. DNA of the CDR3: TGCGCCAGCAGCATACCGACAGGGGGCGTGAGGAACGAGCAGTACTTC. The V call is TRBV5-1, the J call TRBJ2-7, with 10 bases aligning to TRBD1. Germline V gene lookup returns CDR1 SGHRS and CDR2 YFSETQ. V dropped 4 bases and J dropped 5; count of bases not matched to a gene: 12. This CDR3 comprises 16 residues.

The V call is TRBV4-2, the J call TRBJ2-5, with D hard to call. The CDR3 loop spans 13 amino acids. Looked up from germline, CDR1 is LGHNA and CDR2 is YNFKEQ. Deletions cut 5 bases from V and 5 bases from J, with 12 bases between. In DNA form, the CDR3 reads TGTGCCAGCAGCGCAAGGTTGATGGAGACCCAGTACTTC. Translation: CASSARLMETQYF.

This chain uses TRBV30 with TRBJ2-5; a possible D gene is TRBD1 (5 bases). Judging by the DNA end, TRBJ2-7 fits better; the J call may be wrong. CDR3 size: 14 residues. Germline CDR1 GTSNPN, CDR2 SVGIG (reference sequence). CDR3 DNA: TGTGCCTGGGGGGCTTCGACAATCTACTACGAGCAGTACTTC. Residues: CAWGASTIYYEQYF.

This chain joins TRBV7-9 and TRBJ1-2; a weak D match, TRBD1 (6 bases). Germline CDR1 and CDR2: SEHNR and FQNEAQ (reference sequence). This CDR3 is built from 14 residues. Trimming stripped 3 bases from V and 3 bases from J, with 11 bases between. The chain's CDR3 is CASSLYGGDYGYTF. CDR3 coding DNA: TGTGCCAGCAGCTTGTATGGGGGCGACTATGGCTACACCTTC.

Points on this clone: The same CDR3 arises from other DNA sequences in this sample as well. This rearrangement joins TRBV6-5 to TRBJ2-1; 8 bases agree with TRBD2. Trimming removed 3 bases from V and 8 bases from J; junction bases left unmatched: 6. This CDR3 region has 14 residues. Germline CDR1 and CDR2: MNHEY and SVGAGI. CDR3 bases: TGTGCCAGCAGTTATGGGACTAGTGTCGATGAGCAGTTCTTC. As protein: CASSYGTSVDEQFF.

The rearrangement links TRBV5-1 to TRBJ2-3, with D possibly TRBD1 on 7 matching bases. There are 15 residues in the CDR3. Per germline, CDR1 SGHRS and CDR2 YFSETQ. V dropped 1 base and J dropped 7 bases, with 16 bases sitting between them. The CDR3 loop is CASSLTQGGQNTQYF. Here the CDR3 DNA reads TGCGCCAGCAGCTTGACCCAGGGGGGTCAAAATACGCAGTATTTT.

The chain links TRBV7-2 to TRBJ1-4, with TRBD1 matching over 7 bases. Per the germline V gene, CDR1 is SGHTA and CDR2 is FQGNSA. The CDR3 sequence is 14 residues long. With 6 bases clipped from V and 7 bases from J, the junction kept 8 bases outside the gene matches. The CDR3 reads CASSQDRVGEKLFF. In DNA, the CDR3 is TGTGCCAGCAGTCAAGACAGGGTGGGTGAAAAACTGTTTTTT.

The chain employs TRBV28 and TRBJ1-4; TRBD1 aligns across 9 bases. Germline CDR1 MDHEN, CDR2 SYDVKM. CDR3 length: 16 residues. The V segment lost 5 bases and the J segment 10 bases; nucleotides outside the gene matches: 14. CDR3 loop: CASSPGQQGARGKLFF. In nucleotides, the CDR3 is TGTGCCAGCAGTCCCGGTCAACAGGGGGCGCGAGGAAAACTGTTTTTT.

The chain employs TRBV29-1 and TRBJ2-1, with a possible D match to TRBD2 (6 bases). This CDR3 contains 15 residues. V was shortened by 6 bases and J by 0 bases, with 15 bases between the two germline ends. Per the germline V gene, CDR1 is SQVTM and CDR2 is ANQGSEA. CDR3 in DNA: TGCAGCGTCGACTCGGACGGGAGCTCCTACAATGAGCAGTTCTTC. Translated: CSVDSDGSSYNEQFF.

The V and J genes are TRBV11-2 and TRBJ2-7, with 11 bases aligning to TRBD2. The junction had 9 bases not matched to a gene; V was cut back by 5 bases and J by 0 bases. The CDR3 is made up of 17 amino acids. From germline, CDR1 is SGHAT and CDR2 FQNNGV. DNA of the CDR3: TGTGCCAGCAGCCTTCTCCCGACTAGCGGGACCTCCTACGAGCAGTACTTC. The encoded protein is CASSLLPTSGTSYEQYF.

The chain links TRBV21-1 to TRBJ1-3. TRBV21-1 is listed as a pseudogene. The CDR3 loop spans 13 amino acids. The CDR3 sequence: CASKGISGNTIYF. CDR3 DNA: TGTGCCAGCAAAGGAATCTCTGGAAACACCATATATTTT.

The sample holds one count of this clone. This chain connects TRBV29-1 to TRBJ2-3, with D maybe TRBD2 (6 bases). The CDR3 totals 14 residues. Germline values: CDR1 SQVTM, CDR2 ANQGSEA. Trimming shortened V by 4 bases and J by 3 bases, and 14 bases separated the two germline ends. CDR3 coding DNA: TGCAGCGTTGCGCGGAGGGCGGGGACAGATACGCAGTATTTT. Translation gives CSVARRAGTDTQYF.

The chain employs TRBV11-1 and TRBJ2-7; D uncertain. The germline V gene has CDR1 SGHAT and CDR2 FQDESV (reference sequence). Trimming left V 5 bases short and J 2 bases short, with 28 bases between. The CDR3 length is 19 residues. The CDR3 spells CASSDKRRTHRNEAYEQYF. The CDR3 nucleotides read TGTGCCAGCAGCGACAAACGTCGAACGCACCGAAATGAGGCCTACGAGCAGTACTTC.

V is TRBV18 and J is TRBJ1-3, with TRBD1 identical over 7 bases. The CDR3 consists of 15 residues. V lost 6 bases and J lost 0; bases outside the gene matches: 5. Germline values: CDR1 KGHSH, CDR2 LQKENI. The CDR3 sequence: CASSGRDSSGNTIYF. Written as DNA, the CDR3 is TGTGCCAGCTCCGGACGGGACAGCTCTGGAAACACCATATATTTT.

This clone was counted once. The chain recombines TRBV18 with TRBJ1-2; D is undetermined. CDR3 length: 14 residues. V was clipped by 4 bases and J by 2 bases, with 11 bases between them. Per germline, CDR1 KGHSH and CDR2 LQKENI. The CDR3 region is CASSRERQNYGYTF. For the CDR3, the DNA is TGTGCCAGCTCACGGGAGCGGCAGAACTATGGCTACACCTTC.

The chain uses TRBV4-1 and TRBJ2-3, with TRBD2 matching over 9 bases. Germline V gene lookup returns CDR1 MGHRA and CDR2 YSYEKL. CDR3 size: 16 residues. V lost 4 bases, J lost 0 bases, and 5 bases stayed unmatched. The CDR3 DNA sequence: TGCGCCAGCAGCCTGCGACTAGCGGCTAGCACAGATACGCAGTATTTT. It translates to CASSLRLAASTDTQYF.

The gene calls are TRBV30 and TRBJ2-3; 7 nucleotides line up with TRBD2. V shed 1 base, J shed 3 bases, and the junction held 7 bases outside the gene matches. CDR1 is GTSNPN, CDR2 SVGIG, per germline (reference sequence). The length of the CDR3 is 15 residues. In DNA form, the CDR3 reads TGTGCCTGGAGTGATTGGCGGGAGTTGACAGATACGCAGTATTTT. Translation: CAWSDWRELTDTQYF.

The chain carries TRBV6-1 and TRBJ1-5, with D perhaps TRBD1 (6 bases). V was trimmed by 3 bases and J by 4 bases, leaving 16 bases between them. Germline values: CDR1 MNHNS, CDR2 SASEGT. The length of the CDR3 is 16 residues. Here the CDR3 DNA reads TGTGCCAGCAGTGAGGGGCACATAGGGGGTAATCAGCCCCAGCATTTT. Encoded protein: CASSEGHIGGNQPQHF.

The gene calls are TRBV19 and TRBJ2-7; D uncertain. Trimming cost V 10 bases and J 9 bases, with 16 bases left between them. CDR3 length: 11 amino acids. CDR1 is LNHDA and CDR2 is SQIVND in the germline V gene (reference sequence). CDR3 in DNA: TGTGCCACCAGTGATGGGTTAGGGCAGTACTTC. It yields the protein CATSDGLGQYF.